These T cell receptor beta chains were read from a single sample in a study of blood T cell repertoires in COVID-19. Here immunoSEQ multiplex PCR was the method, and the copy in TCRdb shows in-frame clones only, minus some. The data contain some 350,000 clones, over 75% of them singletons. Sample: PBMCs or T cells enriched from blood (not recorded which). The source is a woman in her 30s who had recovered from COVID-19. The CDR3 runs from the conserved cysteine through the conserved F or W. The D gene is left open where the match is weak. Only part of the rows carry a size: once, few, many, or a class if the clone is expanded.

j_call: TRBJ2-1; v_call: TRBV6-5; clone_size: .; d_call: .; cdr3_aa: CASSSLQGSWFF; cdr3_nt: TGTGCCAGCAGTTCCCTCCAGGGGAGCTGGTTCTTC
j_call: TRBJ1-2; v_call: TRBV27; clone_size: .; d_call: TRBD1; cdr3_aa: CASSLQGARGYGYTF; cdr3_nt: TGTGCCAGCAGTTTACAGGGGGCGCGGGGCTATGGCTACACCTTC
j_call: TRBJ1-2; v_call: TRBV4-1; clone_size: .; d_call: .; cdr3_aa: CASSQDMTLGFNYGYTF; cdr3_nt: TGCGCCAGCAGCCAAGATATGACTCTTGGGTTTAACTATGGCTACACCTTC
j_call: TRBJ1-2; v_call: TRBV27; clone_size: .; d_call: TRBD1; cdr3_aa: CASSLSPTGVGGYTF; cdr3_nt: TGTGCCAGCAGTCTCTCCCCTACAGGGGTAGGTGGCTACACCTTC
j_call: TRBJ2-7; v_call: TRBV5-1; clone_size: .; d_call: TRBD1; cdr3_aa: CASSPYGTGASYEQYF; cdr3_nt: TGCGCCAGCAGCCCTTACGGGACAGGAGCCTCCTACGAGCAGTACTTC
j_call: TRBJ2-5; v_call: TRBV18; clone_size: .; d_call: .; cdr3_aa: CASSPQRLARGETQYF; cdr3_nt: TGTGCCAGCTCACCACAGCGGCTCGCGAGGGGGGAGACCCAGTACTTC
j_call: TRBJ1-1; v_call: TRBV19; clone_size: .; d_call: .; cdr3_aa: CASALAGETEAFF; cdr3_nt: TGTGCCAGTGCGTTGGCGGGAGAGACTGAAGCTTTCTTT
j_call: TRBJ1-6; v_call: TRBV27; clone_size: .; d_call: .; cdr3_aa: CASSFLGDYNSPLHF; cdr3_nt: TGTGCCAGCAGTTTTTTGGGAGACTATAATTCACCCCTCCACTTT
j_call: TRBJ1-2; v_call: TRBV7-2; clone_size: .; d_call: .; cdr3_aa: CASRPAIANYGYTF; cdr3_nt: TGTGCCAGCAGGCCTGCGATTGCTAACTATGGCTACACCTTC
j_call: TRBJ1-1; v_call: TRBV10-3; clone_size: .; d_call: .; cdr3_aa: CAARQSMNTEAFF; cdr3_nt: TGTGCCGCTCGACAGTCCATGAACACTGAAGCTTTCTTT
j_call: TRBJ1-1; v_call: TRBV5-6; clone_size: .; d_call: .; cdr3_aa: CASSLRRGRAMNTEAFF; cdr3_nt: TGTGCCAGCAGCTTGAGGCGGGGGAGGGCTATGAACACTGAAGCTTTCTTT
j_call: TRBJ1-6; v_call: TRBV3-1/TRBV3-2; clone_size: .; d_call: TRBD1; cdr3_aa: CASSLGTGSSGNSPLHF; cdr3_nt: TGTGCCAGCAGCCTAGGGACAGGGTCTTCTGGTAATTCACCCCTCCACTTT
j_call: TRBJ2-7; v_call: TRBV28; clone_size: .; d_call: TRBD1; cdr3_aa: CASSLRTGYYYEQYF; cdr3_nt: TGTGCCAGCAGTTTAAGGACAGGGTATTACTACGAGCAGTACTTC
j_call: TRBJ2-6; v_call: TRBV5-6; clone_size: .; d_call: .; cdr3_aa: CASSLRRGVPGANVLTF; cdr3_nt: TGTGCCAGCAGCTTGAGGCGGGGAGTACCGGGGGCCAACGTCCTGACTTTC
j_call: TRBJ2-3; v_call: TRBV5-1; clone_size: .; d_call: .; cdr3_aa: CASSLAVEADTQYF; cdr3_nt: TGCGCCAGCAGCTTGGCGGTGGAGGCAGATACGCAGTATTTT
j_call: TRBJ2-1; v_call: TRBV7-2; clone_size: once; d_call: TRBD2; cdr3_aa: CASSLASGGAYNEQFF; cdr3_nt: TGTGCCAGCAGCTTAGCGAGCGGGGGGGCCTACAATGAGCAGTTCTTC
j_call: TRBJ2-3; v_call: TRBV10-3; clone_size: .; d_call: TRBD1; cdr3_aa: CAISQRAGTAQYF; cdr3_nt: TGTGCCATCAGCCAGCGAGCCGGGACAGCGCAGTATTTT
j_call: TRBJ2-1; v_call: TRBV15; clone_size: .; d_call: .; cdr3_aa: CATSRDRGVQFF; cdr3_nt: TGTGCCACCAGCAGAGATCGAGGCGTGCAGTTCTTC
j_call: TRBJ2-1; v_call: TRBV11-2; clone_size: .; d_call: .; cdr3_aa: CASSSGTGGDDEQFF; cdr3_nt: TGTGCCAGCAGCTCCGGGACCGGAGGGGACGATGAGCAGTTCTTC
j_call: TRBJ2-5; v_call: TRBV4-3; clone_size: .; d_call: .; cdr3_aa: CASSQRWQGGQETQYF; cdr3_nt: TGCGCCAGCAGCCAAAGGTGGCAGGGAGGTCAAGAGACCCAGTACTTC
j_call: TRBJ1-6; v_call: TRBV2; clone_size: .; d_call: .; cdr3_aa: CASSESGDSPLHF; cdr3_nt: TGTGCCAGCAGTGAATCGGGGGATTCACCCCTCCACTTT
j_call: TRBJ1-2; v_call: TRBV7-3; clone_size: .; d_call: TRBD1; cdr3_aa: CASSSGQDYGYTF; cdr3_nt: TGTGCCAGCAGCTCGGGACAGGACTATGGCTACACCTTC
j_call: TRBJ1-2; v_call: TRBV5-5; clone_size: .; d_call: .; cdr3_aa: CASSPGLPENYGYTF; cdr3_nt: TGTGCCAGCAGCCCGGGTCTGCCAGAGAACTATGGCTACACCTTC
j_call: TRBJ1-1; v_call: TRBV5-5; clone_size: .; d_call: .; cdr3_aa: CASSSLGGDTEAFF; cdr3_nt: TGTGCCAGCAGCTCCCTGGGGGGGGACACTGAAGCTTTCTTT
j_call: TRBJ2-1; v_call: TRBV5-1; clone_size: .; d_call: .; cdr3_aa: CASSLELSGDEQFF; cdr3_nt: TGCGCCAGCAGCTTGGAGCTTTCAGGCGATGAGCAGTTCTTC
j_call: TRBJ1-5; v_call: TRBV28; clone_size: .; d_call: .; cdr3_aa: CASTEQGNQPQHF; cdr3_nt: TGTGCCAGCACCGAGCAGGGTAATCAGCCCCAGCATTTT